This TCR beta chain was sequenced in a study of blood T cell repertoires in COVID-19. TCRdb keeps only in-frame clones here, not all; method: immunoSEQ multiplex PCR. The sample carries approximately 470,000 clones, 87% recorded once. In germline, CDR1 is MGHRA, CDR2 YSYEKL. The CDR3 has 15 amino acids. V shed 4 bases and J 5 bases; nucleotides not matched to a gene: 3. The V gene is TRBV4-1, the J gene TRBJ1-6; TRBD1 aligns across 9 bases. Sequenced input: PBMCs or T cells enriched from blood (not recorded which). The sequence derives from a woman between 18 and 29 years old who had recovered from COVID-19. CDR3 amino acids: CASSLRTGDNSPLHF. The CDR3 nucleotides read TGCGCCAGCAGCCTCCGGACAGGGGATAATTCACCCCTCCACTTT.